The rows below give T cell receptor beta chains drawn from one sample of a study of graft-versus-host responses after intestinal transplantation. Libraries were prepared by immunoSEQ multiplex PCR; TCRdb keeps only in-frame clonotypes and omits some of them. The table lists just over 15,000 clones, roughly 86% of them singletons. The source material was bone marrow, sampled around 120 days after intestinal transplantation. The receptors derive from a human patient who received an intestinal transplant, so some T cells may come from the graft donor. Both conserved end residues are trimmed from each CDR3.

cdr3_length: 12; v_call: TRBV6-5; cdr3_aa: ASSYSDRTWGYT
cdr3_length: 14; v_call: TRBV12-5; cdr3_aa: ASGPTGASRLGEQY
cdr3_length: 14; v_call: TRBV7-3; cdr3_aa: ASSLASGSSYNEQF
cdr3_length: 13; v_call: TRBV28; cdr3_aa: ASSPTGGPGNTIY
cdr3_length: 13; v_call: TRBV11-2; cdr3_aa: ASSPTTRNFYGYT
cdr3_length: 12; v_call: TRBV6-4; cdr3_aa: ASSDGTSGNEQF
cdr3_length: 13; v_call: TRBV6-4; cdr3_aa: ASSEGAGGTDTQY
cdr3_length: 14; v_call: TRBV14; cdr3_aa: ASTGWPSGRSNEQF
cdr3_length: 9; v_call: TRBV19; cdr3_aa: ASTAGGELF
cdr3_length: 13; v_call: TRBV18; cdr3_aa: ASSPPTRTQETQY
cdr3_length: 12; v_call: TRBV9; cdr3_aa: ASSVAGWAGEQY
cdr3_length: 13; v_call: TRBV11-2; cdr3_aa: ASSLLAGVGNEQF
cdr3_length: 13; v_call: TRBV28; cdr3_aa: ASSFYRGRDTEAF
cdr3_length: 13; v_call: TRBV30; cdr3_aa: AWSVAISSRKTQY
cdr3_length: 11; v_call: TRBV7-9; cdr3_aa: ASSLGGRTEAF
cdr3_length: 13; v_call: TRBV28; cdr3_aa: ASSSGLAGTGELF
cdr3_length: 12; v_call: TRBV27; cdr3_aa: ASSLDLTGTEAF
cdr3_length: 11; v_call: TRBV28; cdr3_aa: ASSLPQGCEQY
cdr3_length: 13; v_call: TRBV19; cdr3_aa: ASSISSGTNTEAF
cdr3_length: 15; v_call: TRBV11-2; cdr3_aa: ASSPEGGRAITGELF
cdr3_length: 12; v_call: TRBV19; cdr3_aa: ASSLTEPNQPQH
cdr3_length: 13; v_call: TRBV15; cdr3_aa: ATSRGTSGDNEQF
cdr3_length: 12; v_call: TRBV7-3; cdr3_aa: ASSFQGATGELF
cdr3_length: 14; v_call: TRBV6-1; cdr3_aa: ASSEPRDLSSYEQY
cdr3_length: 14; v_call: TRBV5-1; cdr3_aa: ASSLGGGSSYNEQF
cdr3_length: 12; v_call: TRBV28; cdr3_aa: ASSLTGDNSPLH
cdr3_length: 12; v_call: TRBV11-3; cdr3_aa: ASSPSGIRDTQY
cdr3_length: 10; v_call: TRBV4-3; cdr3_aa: ASSRTSSEQY
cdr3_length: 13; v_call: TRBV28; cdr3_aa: ASSLPDRGNSPLH
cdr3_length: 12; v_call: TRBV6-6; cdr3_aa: ASSLLAGLDEQY
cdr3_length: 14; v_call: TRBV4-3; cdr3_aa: ASSQDPAGSGETQY
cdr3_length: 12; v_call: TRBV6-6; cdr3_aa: ASSYGGRGWEQY
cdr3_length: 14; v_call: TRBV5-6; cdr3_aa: ASSLGAGRGVYGYT
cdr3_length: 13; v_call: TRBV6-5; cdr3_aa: ASSYSGTGSYEQY
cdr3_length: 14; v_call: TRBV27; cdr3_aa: ASSEGTSGSHNEQF
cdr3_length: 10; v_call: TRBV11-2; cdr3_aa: ASSRDTGELF
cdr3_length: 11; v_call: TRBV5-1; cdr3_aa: ASSPFTGLEQY
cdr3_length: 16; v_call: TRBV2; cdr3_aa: ASRNRDRGPYSNQPQH
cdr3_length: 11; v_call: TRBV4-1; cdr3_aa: ASSLRDRGEQY
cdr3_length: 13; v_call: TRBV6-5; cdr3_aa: ASSLGSRGGQPQH
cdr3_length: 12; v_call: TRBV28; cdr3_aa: ASSLTGNTGELF
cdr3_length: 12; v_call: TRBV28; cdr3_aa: ASIQLAGGVTQY
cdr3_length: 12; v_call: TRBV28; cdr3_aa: ASSLVGQGTEQY
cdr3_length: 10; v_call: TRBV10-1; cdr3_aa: ASSETACGYT